Below, 30 T cell receptor beta chains from the same sample are listed, as sequenced in a study of blood T cell repertoires in COVID-19. Generated by immunoSEQ multiplex PCR, the TCRdb table keeps only in-frame clones and is missing some. The sample lists under 200,000 clones; 84% were seen once. Source material: peripheral blood. Receptors originate from a man aged 35-49 years who had recovered from COVID-19.

This clone was seen only a few times. The chain has TRBV5-1 and TRBJ2-3, with D tentatively TRBD1 (5 bases). The CDR3 covers 13 residues. Germline V lookup: CDR1 SGHRS, CDR2 YFSETQ. V was shortened by 0 bases and J by 5 bases, with 7 bases between the two germline ends. DNA of the CDR3: TGCGCCAGCAGCTTGGGCAGGGTAGATACGCAGTATTTT. This sequence encodes CASSLGRVDTQYF. Drawing the rest from reference TRBV5-1 and TRBJ2-3, the complete variable domain is KAGVTQTPRYLIKTRGQQVTLSCSPISGHRSVSWYQQTPGQGLQFLFEYFSETQRNKGNFPGRFSGRQFSNSRSEMNVSTLELGDSALYLCASSLGRVDTQYFGPGTRLTVL.

V is TRBV29-1 and J is TRBJ2-3; D call uncertain. CDR1 and CDR2 from the germline V gene are SQVTM and ANQGSEA. V was trimmed by 3 bases and J by 0 bases, leaving 7 bases between them. The CDR3 contains 13 residues. Here the CDR3 reads CSVDRSSTDTQYF. The CDR3, as DNA: TGCAGCGTTGACCGGTCTAGCACAGATACGCAGTATTTT.

This sequence joins TRBV7-2 and TRBJ2-3; 12 bases line up with TRBD2. The CDR3 runs 15 residues. Germline-derived CDR1 and CDR2 are SGHTA and FQGNSA. Unmatched junction bases numbered 5, after V lost 5 bases and J lost 5 bases. The CDR3 sequence: CASSTSGGRVDTQYF. CDR3 coding DNA: TGTGCCAGCAGCACTAGCGGGGGGCGGGTAGATACGCAGTATTTT.

The genes are TRBV6-5 and TRBJ2-1; 7 bases line up with TRBD1. CDR1 is MNHEY, CDR2 SVGAGI, per germline. The CDR3 sequence is 13 residues long. With V trimmed by 6 bases and J by 5 bases, 4 bases remained unmatched. The CDR3 DNA reads TGTGCCAGCAGGACAGGGCTTAACAATGAGCAGTTCTTC. Amino acids: CASRTGLNNEQFF.

The chain combines TRBV9 with TRBJ2-3; the match to TRBD1 covers 7 bases. V was clipped by 0 bases and J by 3 bases; unmatched bases: 7. From germline, CDR1 is SGDLS and CDR2 YYNGEE. The CDR3 sequence is 16 residues long. The DNA of the CDR3 is TGTGCCAGCAGCGTAGTTGAAGGGGGCTTTACAGATACGCAGTATTTT. Residues: CASSVVEGGFTDTQYF. Full variable domain (outside the CDR3, taken from reference TRBV9 and TRBJ2-3): DSGVTQTPKHLITATGQRVTLRCSPRSGDLSVYWYQQSLDQGLQFLIQYYNGEERAKGNILERFSAQQFPDLHSELNLSSLELGDSALYFCASSVVEGGFTDTQYFGPGTRLTVL.

The chain joins TRBV27 to TRBJ2-3; 7 bases map to TRBD2. The CDR3 totals 16 residues. CDR1 is MNHEY, CDR2 SMNVEV, per germline (reference sequence). Unmatched junction bases numbered 9, after V lost 2 bases and J lost 4 bases. CDR3 protein: CASSLRRGGQSDTQYF. As DNA, the CDR3 is TGTGCCAGCAGTTTAAGGCGGGGAGGGCAATCAGATACGCAGTATTTT.

The V and J genes are TRBV9 and TRBJ1-3, with a possible D match to TRBD1 (5 bases). The CDR3 has 14 amino acids. The V end lost 4 bases, the J end lost 7 bases, and 15 bases lay between the germline ends. Germline CDR1 SGDLS, CDR2 YYNGEE. CDR3 sequence: CASSPRGLRNTIYF. The DNA for the CDR3 is TGTGCCAGCAGCCCCCGGGGGTTGAGGAACACCATATATTTT.

This clone turned up a few times. The CDR3 protein is CASSPTSGGADTQYF. CDR3 sequence (DNA): TGTGCCAGCAGCCCTACTAGCGGGGGGGCAGATACGCAGTATTTT. The chain is built from TRBV6-2 or TRBV6-3 and TRBJ2-3; 13 bases align to TRBD2. The CDR3 has 15 amino acids. Germline CDR1 MNHEY, CDR2 SVGEGT. J lost 4 bases, V lost 6 bases, and 4 bases had no gene match.

The CDR3 nucleotides read TGTGCCAGCAGTTCAATAGCGGGAGCAGTTTACGAGCAGTACTTC. Protein sequence: CASSSIAGAVYEQYF. The J gene is TRBJ2-7, the V gene TRBV27; TRBD2 aligns across 9 bases. Germline CDR1 reads MNHEY; CDR2 reads SMNVEV (reference sequence). The length of the CDR3 is 15 residues. V lost 4 bases to trimming and J lost 4 bases; unmatched junction nucleotides: 8.

The V gene is TRBV28, the J gene TRBJ1-4; maybe TRBD1 (6 bases). The CDR3 is made up of 15 amino acids. Germline CDR1 is MDHEN and CDR2 is SYDVKM. V gave up 2 bases and J gave up 2 bases, with 9 bases separating them. The chain's CDR3 is CASSLRGLTNEKLFF. For the CDR3, the DNA is TGTGCCAGCAGTTTAAGGGGGTTGACTAATGAAAAACTGTTTTTT.

This clone was seen a single time. This chain joins TRBV7-9 and TRBJ1-2; no clear D. Trimming took off 2 bases at V and 7 bases at J, with 11 bases between the two ends. The CDR3 runs 13 residues. Germline V gene lookup returns CDR1 SEHNR and CDR2 FQNEAQ (reference sequence). DNA of the CDR3: TGTGCCAGCAGCTTAACCAGGCTCCGTGGCTACACCTTC. It specifies CASSLTRLRGYTF.

The chain combines TRBV2 with TRBJ2-1; 8 nucleotides match TRBD2. The CDR3 is 15 amino acids. CDR1 SNHLY and CDR2 FYNNEI come from the germline V gene. The V gene end was trimmed by 8 bases and the J gene end by 0 bases; junction bases not matched to a gene: 6. The CDR3 sequence: CASSASGPSYNEQFF. In nucleotides, the CDR3 is TGTGCCAGCTCCGCTAGCGGGCCCTCCTACAATGAGCAGTTCTTC.

The rearrangement links TRBV28 to TRBJ2-2, with 11 bases matching TRBD2. The CDR3 sequence is 16 residues long. Germline V CDR1 and CDR2: MDHEN, SYDVKM. The junction had 5 bases not matched to a gene; V was cut back by 3 bases and J by 5 bases. The CDR3 sequence is CASSLIAGGGTGELFF. The CDR3 region has the DNA TGTGCCAGCAGTTTGATAGCGGGAGGGGGAACCGGGGAGCTGTTTTTT.

The count of this clone is one. This sequence joins TRBV7-2 and TRBJ2-3; D not resolved. CDR1 SGHTA and CDR2 FQGNSA come from the germline V gene. CDR3 size: 13 residues. V lost 6 bases, J lost 0 bases, and 7 bases lay in between. CDR3 in amino acids: CASRTRSTDTQYF. CDR3 DNA sequence: TGTGCCAGCAGGACACGTAGCACAGATACGCAGTATTTT.

The CDR3 sequence: CASSLGGPPSSGNTIYF. In DNA, the CDR3 is TGTGCCAGCTCACTTGGGGGCCCCCCGAGCTCTGGAAACACCATATATTTT. The V gene is TRBV18, the J gene TRBJ1-3, with a weak D call TRBD1 (6 bases). Trimming shortened V by 4 bases and J by 0 bases, and 16 bases separated the two germline ends. The CDR3 spans 17 residues. Per germline, CDR1 KGHSH and CDR2 LQKENI.

This clone was counted only a few times. The rearrangement links TRBV30 to TRBJ2-2, with 9 positions matching TRBD2. In germline, CDR1 is GTSNPN, CDR2 SVGIG (reference sequence). V lost 2 bases and J lost 5; bases outside the gene matches: 12. This CDR3 has 17 amino acids. The CDR3 DNA reads as TGTGCCTGGAGTCCCTGGGTAGCGGGAGCGAGTACCGGGGAGCTGTTTTTT. Translation: CAWSPWVAGASTGELFF.

The rearrangement joins TRBV29-1 to TRBJ2-7; TRBD2 matches at 12 bases. CDR1 SQVTM and CDR2 ANQGSEA come from the germline V gene. The CDR3 extends over 14 amino acids. Germline trimming cut 4 bases from V and 0 bases from J; bases unmatched to any gene: 1. The CDR3 coding sequence is TGCAGCGTTGTACTAGCGGGAGGCTCCTACGAGCAGTACTTC. This gives the protein CSVVLAGGSYEQYF.

The V and J genes are TRBV29-1 and TRBJ1-1; 9 bases match TRBD1. Germline CDR1 and CDR2: SQVTM and ANQGSEA. The ends lost 1 base at V and 4 bases at J; junction bases unmatched: 1. This CDR3 spans 13 amino acids. The CDR3 loop reads CSVEVTGGTEAFF. In DNA, the CDR3 is TGCAGCGTTGAAGTGACAGGGGGCACTGAAGCTTTCTTT.

J is TRBJ2-7 and V is TRBV5-4; 7 nucleotides match TRBD1. V trimming: 0 bases; J trimming: 3 bases; junction bases outside the gene matches: 3. Germline V gene sequence: CDR1 SGHNT, CDR2 YYREEE (reference sequence). The CDR3 runs to 14 residues. This CDR3 is CASSLGQGNYEQYF. CDR3 nucleotide sequence: TGTGCCAGCAGCTTGGGACAGGGTAACTACGAGCAGTACTTC.

This clone was seen a few times. At one of its ends the junction is not consistent with the germline gene, which may arise from a read error. The J gene is TRBJ2-3, the V gene TRBV29-1; D gene ambiguous. The CDR3 is made up of 8 amino acids. Germline V gene lookup returns CDR1 SQVTM and CDR2 ANQGSEA. The CDR3 is CSVEDHDF. CDR3 bases: TGCAGCGTTGAAGATCATGATTTT.

V gene TRBV6-4 combines with J gene TRBJ1-1; D remains ambiguous. The germline V gene has CDR1 MRHNA and CDR2 SNTAGT. V gave up 6 bases and J gave up 1 base, with 9 bases separating them. This CDR3 is built from 13 residues. Written as DNA, the CDR3 is TGTGCCAGCAGACTGGGCTCGAACACTGAAGCTTTCTTT. The encoded protein is CASRLGSNTEAFF.

The chain carries TRBV24-1 and TRBJ2-2, with 7 positions matching TRBD2. The ends lost 4 bases at V and 9 bases at J; junction bases unmatched: 4. This CDR3 has 13 residues. Germline V lookup: CDR1 KGHDR, CDR2 SFDVKD. CDR3 in DNA: TGTGCCACCAGTGAACCTAGCGGCTGGGAGCTGTTTTTT. Its translation is CATSEPSGWELFF.

The chain couples TRBV9 to TRBJ2-1; 10 bases fit TRBD2. The length of the CDR3 is 16 residues. The J segment lost 0 bases and the V segment lost 4 bases, leaving 4 bases of the junction unmatched. Germline values: CDR1 SGDLS, CDR2 YYNGEE. The CDR3 reads CASSPSSGSSYNEQFF. The CDR3 nucleotides read TGTGCCAGCAGCCCGTCTAGCGGGAGCTCCTACAATGAGCAGTTCTTC.

The chain links TRBV6-2 or TRBV6-3 to TRBJ1-1; 7 bases line up with TRBD1. Trimming cost V 6 bases and J 5 bases; bases outside gene matches: 3. Germline V gene sequence: CDR1 MNHEY, CDR2 SVGEGT. The CDR3 runs to 12 residues. The CDR3 region has the DNA TGTGCCAGCAGCCGACAGGGTACTGAAGCTTTCTTT. Translated: CASSRQGTEAFF.

This clone showed up just a few times. The genes are TRBV28 and TRBJ2-2, with D hard to call. Germline assignment: CDR1 MDHEN and CDR2 SYDVKM. There are 12 residues in the CDR3. V was shortened by 7 bases and J by 5 bases, with 8 bases between the two germline ends. In DNA form, the CDR3 reads TGTGCCAGCAATCCGGTTACCGGGGAGCTGTTTTTT. It yields the protein CASNPVTGELFF.

The rearrangement joins TRBV6-2 or TRBV6-3 to TRBJ2-1, with 9 bases fitting TRBD1. CDR3 size: 17 residues. Germline loops: CDR1 MNHEY, CDR2 SVGEGT. V shed 2 bases and J 2 bases; nucleotides not matched to a gene: 7. DNA of the CDR3: TGTGCCAGCAGTTACATCCTCGGGACAGGGACCTACAATGAGCAGTTCTTC. This encodes CASSYILGTGTYNEQFF.

The chain couples TRBV10-3 to TRBJ2-1; D gene ambiguous. This CDR3 spans 11 amino acids. V was clipped by 5 bases and J by 5 bases, with 4 bases between them. Germline-derived CDR1 and CDR2 are ENHRY and SYGVKD. CDR3 DNA sequence: TGTGCCATCAGTTTAAACAATGAGCAGTTCTTC. Amino acid sequence: CAISLNNEQFF.

J is TRBJ2-1 and V is TRBV10-3; 10 bases are a match to TRBD2. Germline trimming cut 10 bases from V and 6 bases from J; bases unmatched to any gene: 6. The CDR3 is made up of 13 amino acids. The germline gives CDR1 ENHRY, CDR2 SYGVKD. In DNA, the CDR3 is TGTGCCACGAGGGGACTAGCGAGCAATGAGCAGTTCTTC. It encodes CATRGLASNEQFF.

The chain links TRBV6-1 to TRBJ2-1, with D possibly being TRBD1 (6 bases). V was trimmed by 3 bases and J by 5 bases, leaving 11 bases between them. The germline CDR1 and CDR2 sequences are MNHNS and SASEGT. The CDR3 is 14 amino acids. CDR3 sequence reads: CASSETDRDNEQFF. The CDR3 DNA sequence: TGTGCCAGCAGTGAGACGGACAGAGACAATGAGCAGTTCTTC.

In this sample, this clone turned up once. The rearrangement joins TRBV7-9 to TRBJ1-2; D is possibly TRBD1 (6 bases). CDR1 SEHNR and CDR2 FQNEAQ come from the germline V gene (reference sequence). The V end was cut by 5 bases, the J end by 3 bases, with 7 bases between. This CDR3 is built from 12 residues. For the CDR3, the DNA is TGTGCCAGCAGCCACAGGGACTATGGCTACACCTTC. Amino acids: CASSHRDYGYTF.